This T cell receptor (beta chain) was captured in a study of T cell repertoires in cytomegalovirus infection (dated by TCRdb to the late 2010s). Background for the entire study: Alongside well-studied HLA-B-restricted epitopes, the peptide stimulations were aimed at recently identified HLA-C-restricted CMV epitopes, whose presentation resists viral immunomodulation. Because public TCR beta signatures pointed to carriage of CMV infection together with the matching HLA type, the HLA type of each donor mattered for the analysis.

The investigation overall reported the following: The ex vivo response was dominated by HLA-C-restricted CMV-specific TCR beta clonotypes, and the single most frequent clonotype in two of eight donors was supplied by these HLA-C-restricted clonotypes. In both this cohort and an independent cohort of 352 donors, the cumulative frequency of public TCR beta family members distinguished carriers of CMV infection plus the relevant HLA type.

For this clonotype: The specificity of this receptor is unknown. The input lacks base qualities; no much larger clone sits a single base away.

In light of the paper, this sample's treatment or condition label describes: in vitro stimulation with specific CMV peptide epitopes to enrich CMV-specific T cells. Sequencing took place on an Illumina HiSeq 1500. TCRdb reprocessing: public reads trimmed at Q25 with fastp, clones called with MiXCR, in-frame beta chains kept. Each entry merges the rows of one CDR3 protein and shows their most common DNA and genes. For this sample there are under 40,000 distinct CDR3 sequences; about 52% appear just once. The ten largest clonotypes hold 80% to 95% of the sample. The CDR3 contains 13 residues, cysteine and phenylalanine counted. CDR3 DNA only is kept here, 39 bases in frame from base 1. Between the V and J ends, shortened by 0 bases and 6 bases respectively, the junction contains 9 bases. The germline V gene provides CDR1 SGHAT and CDR2 FQNNGV.

This sequence uses TRBV11-2 and TRBJ2-7; no D gene can be assigned with confidence. The sequence was collected from a human donor in good health (CMV status not recorded). Some clones in this sample may be carry-over from other donors' samples. Sequencing used CD8+ T cells from cultured PBMCs, obtained from culture after CMV antigen stimulation. The DNA sequence follows: TGTGCCAGCAGCTTAGATTCCTATACCGAGCAGTACTTC. Translated, it gives CASSLDSYTEQYF.